Listed below are T cell receptor beta chains from one sample, sequenced in a study of blood T cell repertoires in COVID-19. Sequencing was performed with immunoSEQ multiplex PCR; in TCRdb, only in-frame clones are kept and a portion is missing. The sample records around 260,000 clones, roughly 88% being singletons. The source material was peripheral blood. Receptors originate from a human donor with COVID-19, enrolled during active disease. The donor label of this sample is uncertain. The CDR3 runs from the conserved cysteine through the conserved F or W. D genes are given only for firm matches.

d_call,v_call,cdr3_aa
-,TRBV28,CASSRGGSNQPQHF
TRBD1,TRBV30,CAWAEGQGGQGEKLFF
TRBD1,TRBV28,CASSSGTGVDNYGYTF
TRBD1,TRBV19,CASRTGTGELFF
-,TRBV13,CASSPSRDTEAFF
-,TRBV15,CATSMLQGGTEAFF
-,TRBV11-3,CASSSFYHNEQFF
-,TRBV12-3/TRBV12-4,CATSGAGELFF
-,TRBV27,CASSPGKAEAFF
TRBD1,TRBV7-2,CASSLDRGSSYNEQFF
TRBD1,TRBV19,CASSPQTGGTEAFF
-,TRBV19,CASKGGGETQYF
TRBD1,TRBV19,CASGFEGQGYF
-,TRBV5-1,CASSLEGRGEQYF
-,TRBV25-1,CASSEFGGGGSYEQYF
-,TRBV18,CASSPGLRRDYGYTF
TRBD1,TRBV5-1,CASSLPGTGGADTEAFF
-,TRBV19,CATLGGVGQPQHF
TRBD1,TRBV19,CASWDRDRGGNEQFF
-,TRBV5-5,CASSPWQTDYEQYF
TRBD1,TRBV27,CASSSIFRTGRYYYEQYF
-,TRBV2,CASSVEQDYEQYF
-,TRBV5-6,CASSLVRQGGHNEQFF
-,TRBV5-1,CASSPRDTRSPLHF